Each of the 14 T cell receptor beta chains below was sequenced from the same sample in a study of T-cell reconstitution after alpha-beta-depleted transplantation in children. Preparation of the TCRbeta library used unique molecular identifiers. TCRdb called the PCR reads again in MiXCR, with one record for every CDR3 protein. Of roughly 610,000 distinct CDR3 sequences in the sample, under 12% were seen once. The sequencing here drew on PBMCs from the stem cell graft donor, taken from the stem cell graft. The receptors come from a human donor who donated a stem cell graft to a child with acute myeloid leukemia.

This clonotype was seen a handful of times. V is TRBV15 and J is TRBJ2-1; 9 bases are a match to TRBD2. Germline CDR1 and CDR2: LNHNV and YYDKDF (reference sequence). The CDR3 covers 16 residues. Germline trimming cut 3 bases from V and 7 bases from J; bases unmatched to any gene: 10. For the CDR3, the DNA is TGTGCCACCAGCAGGACACTAGCGGGCCGCTTGAATGAGCAGTTCTTC. It encodes CATSRTLAGRLNEQFF.

As concerns this clonotype: A much larger clone sits a single nucleotide away, making a read error possible. V usage is TRBV6-2 or TRBV6-3 and J usage is TRBJ1-5; D gene unclear. Trimming cost V 4 bases and J 6 bases, with 16 bases left between them. Germline V CDR1 and CDR2: MNHEY, SVGEGT. The CDR3 length is 15 residues. This CDR3 reads CASSSGGGCIQPQHF. Written as DNA, the CDR3 is TGTGCCAGCAGTTCCGGCGGAGGTTGCATTCAGCCCCAGCATTTT.

Here the CDR3 reads CASSEGPAALKLYEQYF. CDR3 DNA: TGCGCCAGCAGCGAGGGTCCTGCGGCCTTGAAGCTTTACGAGCAGTACTTC. The rearrangement joins TRBV5-1 to TRBJ2-7; D possibly corresponds to TRBD2 (5 bases). CDR1 and CDR2 (germline): SGHRS, YFSETQ. CDR3 length: 17 amino acids. V lost 4 bases and J 4 bases, leaving 24 bases between the germline ends.

In its sample, this clonotype was seen many times. The genes are TRBV10-3 and TRBJ2-1; D remains unclear. Germline CDR1 and CDR2: ENHRY and SYGVKD. The CDR3 loop spans 12 amino acids. The V end lost 6 bases, the J end lost 9 bases, and 12 bases lay between the germline ends. This CDR3 reads CAIRDLLGEQFF. In DNA, the CDR3 is TGTGCCATCAGGGACCTCCTTGGTGAGCAGTTCTTC.

This clonotype has a count of ten or more. This chain links TRBV28 with TRBJ2-5, with D hard to call. The V and J ends lost 3 bases and 3 bases respectively, with 8 bases between them. In germline, CDR1 is MDHEN, CDR2 SYDVKM. The CDR3 runs to 13 residues. The CDR3 DNA sequence: TGTGCCAGCAGTTTGGGTCGAGAAGAGACCCAGTACTTC. The encoded protein is CASSLGREETQYF.

This clonotype showed up just a few times. This chain joins TRBV12-3 or TRBV12-4 and TRBJ1-1; the D gene is possibly TRBD1 (5 bases). The CDR3 covers 13 residues. The germline V and J ends were trimmed by 6 bases and 3 bases, with 11 bases remaining between them. The CDR3 nucleotides are TGTGCCAGCAGGCCTGGGGGGGACACTGAAGCTTTCTTT. This sequence encodes CASRPGGDTEAFF.

This clonotype was counted only a few times. The V call is TRBV10-3, the J call TRBJ2-1; 8 positions agree with TRBD1. The CDR3 runs 13 residues. Germline CDR1 ENHRY, CDR2 SYGVKD. The ends lost 6 bases at V and 7 bases at J; junction bases unmatched: 5. The CDR3 DNA reads as TGTGCCATCAGCCTGGACAGGGAGAATGAGCAGTTCTTC. Its translation: CAISLDRENEQFF.

This clonotype was detected only a few times. This chain connects TRBV20-1 to TRBJ2-5; 10 positions match TRBD2. Looked up from germline, CDR1 is DFQATT and CDR2 is SNEGSKA (reference sequence). CDR3 length: 17 residues. J gave up 4 bases and V 0 bases, and 11 bases lay outside the gene matches. CDR3 DNA: TGCAGTGCTAGAGATGTGGTAGCGGGAGGAGTCGGAGAGACCCAGTACTTC. Translated: CSARDVVAGGVGETQYF.

This clonotype showed up just a few times. The chain carries TRBV5-1 and TRBJ2-2; TRBD1 matches at 8 bases. Germline V gene data show CDR1 as SGHRS and CDR2 as YFSETQ. This CDR3 spans 18 amino acids. After removal of 6 bases from V and 5 bases from J, the junction contained 18 bases not matched to a gene. The CDR3 protein is CASMEWSPGQVTTGELFF. In DNA form, the CDR3 reads TGCGCCAGCATGGAGTGGTCCCCGGGACAGGTTACGACCGGGGAGCTGTTTTTT.

This clonotype was observed at least ten times. The chain combines TRBV7-9 with TRBJ1-3; unclear D gene. With 0 bases removed from V and 2 bases from J, the gap between germline ends came to 5 bases. The CDR3 covers 14 residues. Per germline, CDR1 SEHNR and CDR2 FQNEAQ (reference sequence). This chain's CDR3 is CASSLAGAGNTIYF. The CDR3 DNA is TGTGCCAGCAGCTTAGCGGGAGCTGGAAACACCATATATTTT.

This clonotype has a count of ten or more. V and J are TRBV6-1 and TRBJ2-3, with TRBD2 matching over 15 bases. The germline CDR1 and CDR2 sequences are MNHNS and SASEGT. The CDR3 runs to 16 residues. V lost 6 bases and J lost 4; bases outside the gene matches: 5. In DNA, the CDR3 is TGTGCCAGCAGGACCGGGACTAGCGGGAGGTCAGATACGCAGTATTTT. Its translation: CASRTGTSGRSDTQYF.

This clonotype was seen only a few times. The chain uses TRBV27 and TRBJ1-1; a possible D gene is TRBD1 (6 bases). This CDR3 has 16 residues. CDR1 MNHEY and CDR2 SMNVEV come from the germline V gene (reference sequence). The germline V and J ends were trimmed by 3 bases and 1 base, with 15 bases remaining between them. CDR3 amino acids: CASSFQGKRGNTEAFF. The CDR3, as DNA: TGTGCCAGCAGTTTTCAGGGGAAAAGGGGGAACACTGAAGCTTTCTTT.

The sample holds many counts of this clonotype. The chain combines TRBV28 with TRBJ2-4; tentative D call: TRBD2 (6 bases). Trimming removed 1 base at V and 9 bases at J, with 22 bases between. The CDR3 spans 17 residues. Germline V lookup: CDR1 MDHEN, CDR2 SYDVKM. CDR3 region: CASSLSRGRNSWGIQYF. CDR3 nucleotide sequence: TGTGCCAGCAGTTTATCGCGGGGAAGGAATAGCTGGGGCATTCAGTACTTC. Full variable domain (rest looked up from reference TRBV28 and TRBJ2-4): DVKVTQSSRYLVKRTGEKVFLECVQDMDHENMFWYRQDPGLGLRLIYFSYDVKMKEKGDIPEGYSVSREKKERFSLILESASTNQTSMYLCASSLSRGRNSWGIQYFGAGTRLSVL.

Ten or more counts support this clonotype. No DNA is shown, since the ends of the CDR3 on it are uncertain; the CDR3 is the one TCRdb lists. V usage is TRBV12-3 or TRBV12-4 and J usage is TRBJ1-4; TRBD1 is taken as the D call from the table, unchecked against the DNA. The CDR3 region is 15 residues in length, termini included. The CDR3 sequence: CASSSSRQGKEKLFF.